This T cell receptor (beta chain) was identified during a study of response to subunit inactivated influenza vaccine. This clonotype was observed a few times. A single record per CDR3 protein comes from TCRdb applying MiXCR to the RT-PCR reads. The table has under 850,000 distinct CDR3 sequences, about 18% seen once; the top ten hold roughly 10%. Germline V CDR1 and CDR2: LGHDT, YNNKEL (reference sequence). The CDR3 loop spans 15 amino acids. V lost 2 bases to trimming and J lost 3 bases; unmatched junction nucleotides: 7. This rearrangement joins TRBV3-1 to TRBJ2-7, with TRBD1 identical over 7 bases. This receptor was obtained from a middle-aged man who received an inactivated influenza vaccine. The material sequenced was PBMCs from blood, taken roughly 5 days after vaccination. In DNA, the CDR3 is TGTGCCAGCAGCCAACCCGGGACAGCTAACTACGAGCAGTACTTC. This codes for CASSQPGTANYEQYF.